Included here is one T cell receptor (beta chain) sequence, with context. What it binds is unknown. The data were obtained in a study of neurological immune-mediated disorders. General observations from the study: CDR3 amino acid sequences found in expanded clones were never shared across subjects, suggesting private repertoires in all groups. HTLV-1-associated myelopathy had the most TCR clonal expansion, while multiple sclerosis had the least, a level that fell below healthy controls.

V lost 3 bases to trimming and J lost 6 bases, with 12 bases between them. The CDR3 has 13 residues. Per germline, CDR1 ENHRY and CDR2 SYGVKD. By 5'RACE with 10-nucleotide random UMIs, the cDNA was made. Using its own MiXCR run on the 5' RACE reads, TCRdb lists one record per CDR3 protein. The table includes some 41,000 distinct CDR3 sequences, around 13% detected once. The sorted libraries were made from approximately 950,000 CD4+ or CD8+ T cells. This receptor was obtained from a woman aged 60-75 years with HTLV-1-associated myelopathy (HAM/TSP). Sample: CD4+ T cells from blood. The genes are TRBV10-3 and TRBJ2-7; either TRBD1 or TRBD2 may supply D (5 bases each). DNA for the CDR3: TGTGCCATCAGTGATGGGGGTGGATCCGAGCAGTACTTC. Translated: CAISDGGGSEQYF.